This TCR beta chain was identified during a study of T cell repertoires in cytomegalovirus infection. About the study: Recently identified HLA-C-restricted and well-studied HLA-B-restricted CMV epitopes were used. Indications of both CMV infection and matching HLA type were provided by public TCR beta signatures.

On this clonotype itself: Its matching antigen is unknown.

Using its own MiXCR run on the reads, TCRdb lists one record per CDR3 protein. This sample carries approximately 300,000 distinct CDR3 sequences, 25% of them seen once, and the ten largest clones take about 14%. Germline trimming cut 8 bases from V and 4 bases from J; bases unmatched to any gene: 11. The CDR3 is 15 amino acids. The germline gives CDR1 LNHDA, CDR2 SQIVND (reference sequence). The gene calls are TRBV19 and TRBJ2-3; 8 nucleotides line up with TRBD2. This sequence was found in a human donor in good health (CMV status not recorded). Some clones in this sample may be carry-over from other donors' samples. The sequencing here drew on cultured PBMCs, taken from culture after CMV antigen stimulation. The CDR3 spells CASQLAARGADTQYF. CDR3 nucleotides: TGTGCCAGTCAACTAGCGGCCCGGGGAGCAGATACGCAGTATTTT.